This TCR beta chain derives from a study of T cells after yellow fever vaccination. Via MiXCR, TCRdb re-called the 5' RACE reads, giving one row per CDR3 protein. Of fewer than 85,000 distinct CDR3 sequences listed, roughly 8% are singletons. The study, taken as a whole, reports: It was a small share of clonotypes that appeared in both CD4 and CD8 compartments. Most primary-vaccination clones recurred post-booster (about 96% CD4, over 70% CD8). The presence of abundant clonotypes contaminating from the bulk population was possible in FACS-sorted repertoires.

Germline V gives CDR1 KGHSH, CDR2 LQKENI. V was shortened by 5 bases and J by 5 bases, with 23 bases between the two germline ends. The CDR3 has 17 residues. Points on this clonotype: Its target is unknown.

The genes are TRBV18 and TRBJ2-3, with D possibly TRBD2 on 6 matching bases. Sequences were derived from CD8+ T cells sorted from PBMCs, sampled on the day of the yellow fever booster vaccination. This sequence was found in a man aged 25-40 years who received the YFV17D yellow fever vaccine. DNA of the CDR3: TGTGCCAGCTCATCCTACGAGCCGGGACTCCGGGGAGATACGCAGTATTTT. This translates into CASSSYEPGLRGDTQYF.